The rows below give T cell receptor beta chains drawn from one sample of a study of blood T cell repertoires in COVID-19. Sequencing was performed with immunoSEQ multiplex PCR; in TCRdb, only in-frame clones are kept and a portion is missing. Here the sample spans about 220,000 clones, around 83% being singletons. The sequencing input was peripheral blood. All receptors derive from a woman in her 70s with COVID-19, enrolled during active disease. The CDR3 runs from the conserved cysteine through the conserved F or W. Each record gives: J gene, V gene, CDR3 protein.

TRBJ1-1,TRBV7-9,CASSLGAGALNTEAFF
TRBJ2-2,TRBV4-1,CASSQPGLAVRGELFF
TRBJ2-5,TRBV18,CASSRPRVAAIQETQYF
TRBJ1-4,TRBV30,CAWSVQGVWEKLFF
TRBJ2-5,TRBV6-5,CASRRAGGGETQYF
TRBJ1-5,TRBV7-9,CASSSVGQWAFGNQPQHF
TRBJ1-5,TRBV28,CASSLIAGHQPQHF
TRBJ2-1,TRBV7-2,CASSVRQGDEQFF
TRBJ2-7,TRBV7-8,CASTVTSTFSYEQYF
TRBJ2-7,TRBV5-4,CASSLGETASGIYEQYF
TRBJ2-1,TRBV24-1,CATSDLPDGTALYNEQFF
TRBJ2-3,TRBV6-5,CASSSRTGTDTQYF
TRBJ2-7,TRBV5-1,CASSSSTGYMNEQYF
TRBJ2-3,TRBV5-1,CASSLTGTTDTQYF
TRBJ2-2,TRBV20-1,CSASFLGRDTGELFF
TRBJ1-1,TRBV28,CASSSAGQGDTEAFF
TRBJ1-5,TRBV2,CASSAGQPQHF
TRBJ2-7,TRBV10-3,CASRGTSGFYEQYF
TRBJ1-2,TRBV5-6,CASSLEGRGQYYGYTF
TRBJ2-7,TRBV5-1,CASSLGDLRTSGEQYF
TRBJ1-1,TRBV10-3,CAIQGRGTNTEAFF
TRBJ1-2,TRBV3-1/TRBV3-2,CASSQDLGRGDYGYTF
TRBJ1-5,TRBV2,CASSETGLGGISNQPQHF
TRBJ1-1,TRBV6-5,CASSYGQVNTEAFF
TRBJ1-1,TRBV3-1/TRBV3-2,CASARLGEGTEAFF
TRBJ2-3,TRBV11-2,CASSLDGRAEDTQYF
TRBJ2-3,TRBV10-3,CAISLAGASDTQYF
TRBJ1-2,TRBV28,CASKFRGADYGYTF
TRBJ2-7,TRBV5-4,CASSLRDFSSYEQYF
TRBJ2-7,TRBV12-3/TRBV12-4,CASSPGLAGCYF
TRBJ2-3,TRBV3-1/TRBV3-2,CASSLGGGTADTQYF
TRBJ2-7,TRBV5-1,CASSLAGQIPYEQYF
TRBJ2-1,TRBV5-1,CASSLVLGEDNEQFF
TRBJ2-1,TRBV5-5,CASSAGGRNNEQFF
TRBJ1-6,TRBV6-5,CASSYLGGARDSPLHF
TRBJ2-3,TRBV2,CATRRIAGPTDTQYF
TRBJ2-5,TRBV12-3/TRBV12-4,CASRREGETQYF
TRBJ2-2,TRBV28,CAIPGGRTGELFF
TRBJ2-1,TRBV9,CASSFSGRVGDGEQFF
TRBJ2-7,TRBV28,CASRHTAPYEQYF
TRBJ2-1,TRBV7-2,CASRIGGEHNEQFF
TRBJ1-2,TRBV11-2,CASSNLNTGVRGQYGYTF
TRBJ2-1,TRBV7-7,CASSLDVLNSEQFF
TRBJ1-1,TRBV10-3,CAIRPWVGGNTEAFF
TRBJ2-1,TRBV27,CASSLLSLARSSYNEQFF
TRBJ2-7,TRBV2,CASTEGHYEQYF
TRBJ1-2,TRBV28,CASSPGTGRYGYTF
TRBJ2-5,TRBV5-1,CASSLGQLETQYF
TRBJ2-7,TRBV7-9,CASSRTGDEQYF
TRBJ2-3,TRBV4-3,CASSQQKPGTGGYTDTQYF
TRBJ1-3,TRBV6-5,CASSYRGLGNTIYF
TRBJ2-3,TRBV6-6,CASNLGQGADTQYF
TRBJ2-5,TRBV24-1,CATSDGTSGSRGGETQYF